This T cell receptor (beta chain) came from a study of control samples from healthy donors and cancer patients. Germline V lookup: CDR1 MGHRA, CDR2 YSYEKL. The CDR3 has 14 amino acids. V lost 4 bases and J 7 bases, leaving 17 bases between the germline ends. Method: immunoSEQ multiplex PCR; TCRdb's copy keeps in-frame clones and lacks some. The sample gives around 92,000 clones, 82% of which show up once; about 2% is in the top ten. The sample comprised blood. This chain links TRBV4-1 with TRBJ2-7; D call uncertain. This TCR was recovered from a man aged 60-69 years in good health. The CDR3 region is CASSPLLGLGEQYF. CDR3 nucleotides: TGCGCCAGCAGCCCACTCCTTGGCCTGGGGGAGCAGTACTTC.